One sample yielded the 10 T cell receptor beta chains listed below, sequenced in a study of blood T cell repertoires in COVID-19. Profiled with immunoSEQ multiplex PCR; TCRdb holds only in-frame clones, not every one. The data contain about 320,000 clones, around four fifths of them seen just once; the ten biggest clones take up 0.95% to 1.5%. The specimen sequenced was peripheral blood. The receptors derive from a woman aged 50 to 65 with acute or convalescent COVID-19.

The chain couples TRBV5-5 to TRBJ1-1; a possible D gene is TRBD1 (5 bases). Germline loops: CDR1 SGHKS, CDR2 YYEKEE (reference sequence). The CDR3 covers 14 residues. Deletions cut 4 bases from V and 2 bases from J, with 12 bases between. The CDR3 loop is CASSRGGTNTEAFF. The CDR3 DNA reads TGTGCCAGCAGCCGCGGGGGGACTAACACTGAAGCTTTCTTT.

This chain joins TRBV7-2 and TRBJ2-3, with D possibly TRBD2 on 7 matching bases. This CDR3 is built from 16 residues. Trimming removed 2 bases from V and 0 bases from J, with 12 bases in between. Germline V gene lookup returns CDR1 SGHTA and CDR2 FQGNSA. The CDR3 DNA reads TGTGCCAGCAGCTTACTGGGCGGGGGCAGCACAGATACGCAGTATTTT. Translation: CASSLLGGGSTDTQYF.

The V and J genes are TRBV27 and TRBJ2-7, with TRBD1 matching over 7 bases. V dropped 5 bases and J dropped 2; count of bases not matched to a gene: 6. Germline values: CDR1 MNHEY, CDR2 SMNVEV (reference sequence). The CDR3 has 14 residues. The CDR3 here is CASSRQGSTYEQYF. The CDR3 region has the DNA TGTGCCAGCAGTCGACAGGGTTCCACCTACGAGCAGTACTTC.

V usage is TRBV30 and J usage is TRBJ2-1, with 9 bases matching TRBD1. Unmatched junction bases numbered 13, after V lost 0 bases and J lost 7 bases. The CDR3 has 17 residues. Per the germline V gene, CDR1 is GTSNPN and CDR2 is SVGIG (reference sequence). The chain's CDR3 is CAWSVTKGQGHRNEQFF. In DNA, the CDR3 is TGTGCCTGGAGTGTAACAAAGGGACAGGGCCATCGAAATGAGCAGTTCTTC.

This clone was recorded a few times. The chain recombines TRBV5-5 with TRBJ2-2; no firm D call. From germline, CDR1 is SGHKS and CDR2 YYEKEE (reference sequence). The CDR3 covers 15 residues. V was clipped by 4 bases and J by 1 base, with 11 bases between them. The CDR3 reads CASSLNRQNTGELFF. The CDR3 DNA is TGTGCCAGCAGCCTGAACAGACAGAACACCGGGGAGCTGTTTTTT.

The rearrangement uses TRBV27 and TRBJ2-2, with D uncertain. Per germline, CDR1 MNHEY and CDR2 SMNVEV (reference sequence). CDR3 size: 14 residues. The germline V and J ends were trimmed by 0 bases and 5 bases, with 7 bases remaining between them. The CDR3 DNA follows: TGTGCCAGCAGTTTATCTCGGTTGACCGGGGAGCTGTTTTTT. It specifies CASSLSRLTGELFF.

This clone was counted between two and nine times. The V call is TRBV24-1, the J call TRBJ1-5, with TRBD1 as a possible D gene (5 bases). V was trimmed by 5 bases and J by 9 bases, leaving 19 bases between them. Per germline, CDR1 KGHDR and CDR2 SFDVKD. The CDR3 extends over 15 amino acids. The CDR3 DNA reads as TGTGCCACCAGTGGCGCCGGGGGGGATAAGGGGCCCCAGCATTTT. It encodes CATSGAGGDKGPQHF.

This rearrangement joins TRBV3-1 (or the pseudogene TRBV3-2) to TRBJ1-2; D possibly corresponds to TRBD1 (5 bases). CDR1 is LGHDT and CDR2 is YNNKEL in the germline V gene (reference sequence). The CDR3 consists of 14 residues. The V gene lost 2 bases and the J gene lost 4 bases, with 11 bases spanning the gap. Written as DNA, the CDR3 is TGTGCCAGCAGCCAAAGCTGGGGCCCCTATGGCTACACCTTC. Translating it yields CASSQSWGPYGYTF.

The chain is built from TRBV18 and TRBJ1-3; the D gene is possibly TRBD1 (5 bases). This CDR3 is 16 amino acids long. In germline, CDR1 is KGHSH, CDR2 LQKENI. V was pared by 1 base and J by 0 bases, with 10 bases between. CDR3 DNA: TGTGCCAGCTCACCACAAACAGGCTACTCTGGAAACACCATATATTTT. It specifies CASSPQTGYSGNTIYF. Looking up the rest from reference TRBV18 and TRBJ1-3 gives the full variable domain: NAGVMQNPRHLVRRRGQEARLRCSPMKGHSHVYWYRQLPEEGLKFMVYLQKENIIDESGMPKERFSAEFPKEGPSILRIQQVVRGDSAAYFCASSPQTGYSGNTIYFGEGSWLTVV.

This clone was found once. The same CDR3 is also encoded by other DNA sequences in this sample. DNA of the CDR3: TGTGCCAGCAGTCTTTATAATGAGCAGTTCTTC. It encodes CASSLYNEQFF. The V gene is TRBV12-3 or TRBV12-4, the J gene TRBJ2-1; D remains ambiguous. CDR3 length: 11 amino acids. V was cut by 5 bases and J by 7 bases, with 6 bases left in between.